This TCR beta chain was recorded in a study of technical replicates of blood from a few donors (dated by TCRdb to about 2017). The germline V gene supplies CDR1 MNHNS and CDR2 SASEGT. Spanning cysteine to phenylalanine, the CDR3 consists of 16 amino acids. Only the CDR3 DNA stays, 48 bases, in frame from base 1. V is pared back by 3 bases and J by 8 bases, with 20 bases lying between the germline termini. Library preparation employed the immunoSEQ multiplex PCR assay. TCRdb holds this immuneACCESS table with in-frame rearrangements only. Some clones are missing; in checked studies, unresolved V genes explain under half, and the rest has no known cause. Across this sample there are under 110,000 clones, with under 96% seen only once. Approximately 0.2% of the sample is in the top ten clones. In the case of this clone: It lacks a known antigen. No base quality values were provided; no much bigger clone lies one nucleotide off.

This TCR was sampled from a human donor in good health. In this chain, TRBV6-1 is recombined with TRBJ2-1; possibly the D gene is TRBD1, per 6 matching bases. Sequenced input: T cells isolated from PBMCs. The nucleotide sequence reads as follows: TGTGCCAGCAGTGATAGGGCTTGGGGGCTTGGGGATGAGCAGTTCTTC. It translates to CASSDRAWGLGDEQFF.